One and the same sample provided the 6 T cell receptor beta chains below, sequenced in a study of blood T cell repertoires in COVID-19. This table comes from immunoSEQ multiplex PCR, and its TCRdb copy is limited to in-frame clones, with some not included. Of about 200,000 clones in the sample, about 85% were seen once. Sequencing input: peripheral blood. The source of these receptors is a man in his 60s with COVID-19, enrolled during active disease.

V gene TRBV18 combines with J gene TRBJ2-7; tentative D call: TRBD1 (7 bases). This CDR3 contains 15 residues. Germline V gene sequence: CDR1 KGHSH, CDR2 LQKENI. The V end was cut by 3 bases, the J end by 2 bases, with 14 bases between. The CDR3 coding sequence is TGTGCCAGCTCACCTCTTGCAGGGGGGACCTACGAGCAGTACTTC. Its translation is CASSPLAGGTYEQYF. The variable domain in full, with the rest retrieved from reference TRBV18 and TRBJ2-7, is NAGVMQNPRHLVRRRGQEARLRCSPMKGHSHVYWYRQLPEEGLKFMVYLQKENIIDESGMPKERFSAEFPKEGPSILRIQQVVRGDSAAYFCASSPLAGGTYEQYFGPGTRLTVT.

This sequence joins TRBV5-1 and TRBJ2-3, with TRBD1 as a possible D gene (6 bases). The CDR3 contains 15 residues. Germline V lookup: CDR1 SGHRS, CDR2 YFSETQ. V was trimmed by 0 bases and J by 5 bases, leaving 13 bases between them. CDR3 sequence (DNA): TGCGCCAGCAGCTTGGGCCAGGGGAGTGGAGATACGCAGTATTTT. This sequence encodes CASSLGQGSGDTQYF. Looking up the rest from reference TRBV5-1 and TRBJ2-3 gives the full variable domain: KAGVTQTPRYLIKTRGQQVTLSCSPISGHRSVSWYQQTPGQGLQFLFEYFSETQRNKGNFPGRFSGRQFSNSRSEMNVSTLELGDSALYLCASSLGQGSGDTQYFGPGTRLTVL.

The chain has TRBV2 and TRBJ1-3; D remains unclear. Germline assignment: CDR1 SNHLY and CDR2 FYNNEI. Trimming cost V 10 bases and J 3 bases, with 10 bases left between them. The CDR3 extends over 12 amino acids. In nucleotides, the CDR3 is TGTGCCACCGGGGAACTTGGAAACACCATATATTTT. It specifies CATGELGNTIYF. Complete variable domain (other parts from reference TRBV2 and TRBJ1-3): EPEVTQTPSHQVTQMGQEVILRCVPISNHLYFYWYRQILGQKVEFLVSFYNNEISEKSEIFDDQFSVERPDGSNFTLKIRSTKLEDSAMYFCATGELGNTIYFGEGSWLTVV.

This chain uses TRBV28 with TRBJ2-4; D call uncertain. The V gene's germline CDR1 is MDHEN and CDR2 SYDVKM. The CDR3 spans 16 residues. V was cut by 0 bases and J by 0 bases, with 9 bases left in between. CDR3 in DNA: TGTGCCAGCAGTTTATGGACACTTGTAGCCAAAAACATTCAGTACTTC. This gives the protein CASSLWTLVAKNIQYF. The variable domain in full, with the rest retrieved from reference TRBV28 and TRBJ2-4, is DVKVTQSSRYLVKRTGEKVFLECVQDMDHENMFWYRQDPGLGLRLIYFSYDVKMKEKGDIPEGYSVSREKKERFSLILESASTNQTSMYLCASSLWTLVAKNIQYFGAGTRLSVL.

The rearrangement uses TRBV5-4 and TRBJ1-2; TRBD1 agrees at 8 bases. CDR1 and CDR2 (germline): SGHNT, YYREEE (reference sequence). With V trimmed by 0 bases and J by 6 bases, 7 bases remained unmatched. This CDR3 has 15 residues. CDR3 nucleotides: TGTGCCAGCAGCTTGGCCGGCCAGGGGGCTCATGGCTACACCTTC. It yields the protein CASSLAGQGAHGYTF.

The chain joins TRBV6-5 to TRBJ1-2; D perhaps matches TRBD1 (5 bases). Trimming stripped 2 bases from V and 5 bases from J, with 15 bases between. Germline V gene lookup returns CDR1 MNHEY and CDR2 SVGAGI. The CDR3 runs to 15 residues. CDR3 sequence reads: CASSYGAGVPYGYTF. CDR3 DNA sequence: TGTGCCAGCAGTTACGGGGCAGGAGTTCCTTATGGCTACACCTTC.